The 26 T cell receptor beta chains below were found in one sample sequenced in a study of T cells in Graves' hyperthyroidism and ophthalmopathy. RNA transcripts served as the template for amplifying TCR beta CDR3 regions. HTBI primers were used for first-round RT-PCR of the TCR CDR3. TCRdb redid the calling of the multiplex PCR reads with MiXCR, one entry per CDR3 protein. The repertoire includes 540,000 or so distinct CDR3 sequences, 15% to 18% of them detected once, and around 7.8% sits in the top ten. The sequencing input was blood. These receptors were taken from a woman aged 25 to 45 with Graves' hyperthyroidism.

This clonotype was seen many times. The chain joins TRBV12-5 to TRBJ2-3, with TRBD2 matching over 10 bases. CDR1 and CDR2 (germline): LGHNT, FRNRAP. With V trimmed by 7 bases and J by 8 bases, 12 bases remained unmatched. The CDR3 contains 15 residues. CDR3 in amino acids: CASEYPTSGQGTQYF. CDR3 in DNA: TGTGCTAGTGAATATCCGACTAGCGGGCAGGGTACGCAGTATTTT.

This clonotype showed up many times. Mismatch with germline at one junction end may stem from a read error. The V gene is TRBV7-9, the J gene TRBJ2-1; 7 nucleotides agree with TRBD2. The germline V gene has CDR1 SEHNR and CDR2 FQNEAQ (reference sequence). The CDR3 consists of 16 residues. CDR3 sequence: CASSIAGGGSYNEQFF. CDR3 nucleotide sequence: TGTGCCAGCAGCATAGCGGGCGGAGGTTCCTACAATGAGCAGTTCTTC.

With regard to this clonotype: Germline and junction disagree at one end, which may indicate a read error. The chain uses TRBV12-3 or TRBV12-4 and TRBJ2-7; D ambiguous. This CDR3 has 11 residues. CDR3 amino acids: CANSLSYEQYF. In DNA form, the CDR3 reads TGTGCCAACAGTTTATCCTACGAGCAGTACTTC.

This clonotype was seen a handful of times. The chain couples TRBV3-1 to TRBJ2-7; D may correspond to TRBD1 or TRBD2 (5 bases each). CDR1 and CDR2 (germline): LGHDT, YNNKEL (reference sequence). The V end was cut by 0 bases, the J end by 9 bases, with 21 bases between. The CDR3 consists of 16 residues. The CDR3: CASSQDLGTGFFWQYF. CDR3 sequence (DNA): TGTGCCAGCAGCCAAGACCTCGGGACGGGATTCTTCTGGCAGTACTTC.

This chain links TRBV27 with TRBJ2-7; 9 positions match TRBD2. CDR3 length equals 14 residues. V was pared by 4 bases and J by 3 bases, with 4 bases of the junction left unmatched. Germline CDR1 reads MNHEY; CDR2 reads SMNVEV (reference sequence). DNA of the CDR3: TGTGCCAGCAGTTATAGCGGGAGCGTCTACGAGCAGTACTTC. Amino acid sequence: CASSYSGSVYEQYF.

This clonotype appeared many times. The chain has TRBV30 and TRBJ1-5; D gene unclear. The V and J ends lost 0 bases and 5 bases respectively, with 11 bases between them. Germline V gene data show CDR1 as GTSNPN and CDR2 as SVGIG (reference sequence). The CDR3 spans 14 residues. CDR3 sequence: CAWSVADSDQPQHF. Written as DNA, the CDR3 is TGTGCCTGGAGTGTAGCGGACTCAGATCAGCCCCAGCATTTT. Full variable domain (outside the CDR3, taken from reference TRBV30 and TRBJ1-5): SQTIHQWPATLVQPVGSPLSLECTVEGTSNPNLYWYRQAAGRGLQLLFYSVGIGQISSEVPQNLSASRPQDRQFILSSKKLLLSDSGFYLCAWSVADSDQPQHFGDGTRLSIL.

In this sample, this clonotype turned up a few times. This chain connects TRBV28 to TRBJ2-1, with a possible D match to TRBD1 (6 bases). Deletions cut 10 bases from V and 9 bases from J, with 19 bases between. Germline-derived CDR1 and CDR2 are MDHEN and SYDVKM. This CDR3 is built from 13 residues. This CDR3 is CATTDSVGGEQFF. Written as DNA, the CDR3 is TGTGCCACCACGGACTCCGTAGGGGGTGAGCAGTTCTTC.

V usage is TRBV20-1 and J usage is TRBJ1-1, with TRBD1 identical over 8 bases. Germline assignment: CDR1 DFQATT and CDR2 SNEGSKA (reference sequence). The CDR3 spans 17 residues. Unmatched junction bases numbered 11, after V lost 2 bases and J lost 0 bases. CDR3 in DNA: TGCAGTGCTAGACCGGGACAGGTAGCACGACTGAACACTGAAGCTTTCTTT. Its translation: CSARPGQVARLNTEAFF.

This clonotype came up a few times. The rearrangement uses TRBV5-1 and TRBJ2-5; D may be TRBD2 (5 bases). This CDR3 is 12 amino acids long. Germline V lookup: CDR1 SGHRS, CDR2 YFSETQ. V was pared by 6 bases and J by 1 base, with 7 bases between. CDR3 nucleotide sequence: TGCGCCAGCACGGGGTTCCAAGAGACCCAGTACTTC. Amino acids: CASTGFQETQYF.

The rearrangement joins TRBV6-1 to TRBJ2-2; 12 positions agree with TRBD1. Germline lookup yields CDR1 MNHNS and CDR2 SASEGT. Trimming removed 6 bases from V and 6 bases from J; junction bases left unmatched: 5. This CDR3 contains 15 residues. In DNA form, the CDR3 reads TGTGCCAGCAGACCGGGACAGGGGGCGTCCGGGGAGCTGTTTTTT. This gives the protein CASRPGQGASGELFF.

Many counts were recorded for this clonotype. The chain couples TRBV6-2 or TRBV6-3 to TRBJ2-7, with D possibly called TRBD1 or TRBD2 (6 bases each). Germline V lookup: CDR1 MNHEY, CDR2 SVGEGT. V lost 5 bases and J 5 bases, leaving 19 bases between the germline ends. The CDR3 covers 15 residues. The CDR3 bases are TGTGCCAGCAGTCGGAGGAGGGGGGCGACGAACGAGCAGTACTTC. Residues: CASSRRRGATNEQYF.

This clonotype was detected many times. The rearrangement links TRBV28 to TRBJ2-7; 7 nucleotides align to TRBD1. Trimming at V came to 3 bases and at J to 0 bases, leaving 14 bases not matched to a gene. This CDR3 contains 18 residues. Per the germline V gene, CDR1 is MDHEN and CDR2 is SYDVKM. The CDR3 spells CASSFFRRATGSSYEQYF. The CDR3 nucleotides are TGTGCCAGCAGTTTTTTCCGTCGGGCGACAGGGAGCTCCTACGAGCAGTACTTC.

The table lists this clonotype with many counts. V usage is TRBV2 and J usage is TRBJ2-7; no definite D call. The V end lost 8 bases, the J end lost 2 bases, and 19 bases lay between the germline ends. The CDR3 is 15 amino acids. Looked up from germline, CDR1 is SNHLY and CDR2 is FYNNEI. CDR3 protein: CASAAIEYEAYEQYF. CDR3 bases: TGTGCCAGCGCCGCGATCGAGTATGAGGCCTACGAGCAGTACTTC.

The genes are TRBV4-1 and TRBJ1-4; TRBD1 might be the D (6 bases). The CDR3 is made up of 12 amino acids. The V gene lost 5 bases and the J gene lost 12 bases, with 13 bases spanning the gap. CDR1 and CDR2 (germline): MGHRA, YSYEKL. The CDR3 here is CASSTQGTQLFF. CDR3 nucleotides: TGCGCCAGCAGCACCCAGGGGACGCAACTGTTTTTT.

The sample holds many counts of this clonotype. The chain's CDR3 is CASSPSGLAGNEQFF. Written as DNA, the CDR3 is TGTGCCAGCAGTCCCTCGGGACTAGCGGGCAATGAGCAGTTCTTC. This chain joins TRBV12-3 or TRBV12-4 and TRBJ2-1, with 12 bases aligning to TRBD2. With V trimmed by 5 bases and J by 6 bases, 5 bases remained unmatched. The CDR3 contains 15 residues.

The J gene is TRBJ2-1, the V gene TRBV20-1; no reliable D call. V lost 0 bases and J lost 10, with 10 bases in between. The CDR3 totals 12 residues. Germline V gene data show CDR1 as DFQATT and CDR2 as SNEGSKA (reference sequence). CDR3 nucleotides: TGCAGTGCTAGAGATGGTTCCAGGGAGCAGTTCTTC. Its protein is CSARDGSREQFF.

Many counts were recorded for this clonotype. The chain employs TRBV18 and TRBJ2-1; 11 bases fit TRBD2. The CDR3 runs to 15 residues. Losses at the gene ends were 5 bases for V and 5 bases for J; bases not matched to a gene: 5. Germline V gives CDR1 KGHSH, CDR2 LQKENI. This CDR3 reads CASSSPGLADNEQFF. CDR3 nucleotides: TGTGCCAGCTCATCCCCGGGACTAGCGGACAATGAGCAGTTCTTC.

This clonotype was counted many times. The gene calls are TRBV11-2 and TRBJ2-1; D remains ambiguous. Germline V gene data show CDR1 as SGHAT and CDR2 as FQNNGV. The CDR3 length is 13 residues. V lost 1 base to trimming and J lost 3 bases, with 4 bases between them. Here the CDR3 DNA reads TGTGCCAGCAGCTTAGGACACTACAATGAGCAGTTCTTC. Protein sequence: CASSLGHYNEQFF.

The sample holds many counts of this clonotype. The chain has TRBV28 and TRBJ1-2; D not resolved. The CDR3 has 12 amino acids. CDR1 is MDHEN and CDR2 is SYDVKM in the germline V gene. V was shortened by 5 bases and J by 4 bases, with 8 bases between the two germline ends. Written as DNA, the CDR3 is TGTGCCAGCAGTGCCGACGGCTATGGCTACACCTTC. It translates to CASSADGYGYTF.

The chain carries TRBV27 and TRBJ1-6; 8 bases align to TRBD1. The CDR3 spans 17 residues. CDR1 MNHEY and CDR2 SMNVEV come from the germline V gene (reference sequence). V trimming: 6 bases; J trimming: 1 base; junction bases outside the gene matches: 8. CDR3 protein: CASSGQGGWSYNSPLHF. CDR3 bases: TGTGCCAGCAGCGGACAGGGTGGTTGGTCCTATAATTCACCCCTCCACTTT.

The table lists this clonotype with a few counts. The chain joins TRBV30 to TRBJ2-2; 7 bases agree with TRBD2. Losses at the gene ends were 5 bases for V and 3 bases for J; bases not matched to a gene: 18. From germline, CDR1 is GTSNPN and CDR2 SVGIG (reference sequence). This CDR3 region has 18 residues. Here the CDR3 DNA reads TGTGCCTGGGGGGAGGGGCGGCGCTTCTCCGGATACACCGGGGAGCTGTTTTTT. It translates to CAWGEGRRFSGYTGELFF.

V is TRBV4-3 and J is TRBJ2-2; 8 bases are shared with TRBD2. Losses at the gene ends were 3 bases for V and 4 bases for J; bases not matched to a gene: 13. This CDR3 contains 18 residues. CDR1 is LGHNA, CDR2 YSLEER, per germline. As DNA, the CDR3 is TGCGCCAGCAGCCAGAGACTCCCGGGCGGGGGGAGCACCGGGGAGCTGTTTTTT. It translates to CASSQRLPGGGSTGELFF.

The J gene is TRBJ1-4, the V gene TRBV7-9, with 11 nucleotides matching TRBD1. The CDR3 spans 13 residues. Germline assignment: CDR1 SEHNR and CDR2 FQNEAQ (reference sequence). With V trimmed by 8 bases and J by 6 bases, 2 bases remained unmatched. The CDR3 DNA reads TGTGCCAGCCGGGGACAGGGGGATGAAAAACTGTTTTTT. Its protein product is CASRGQGDEKLFF. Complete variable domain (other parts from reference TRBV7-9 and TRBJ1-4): DTGVSQNPRHKITKRGQNVTFRCDPISEHNRLYWYRQTLGQGPEFLTYFQNEAQLEKSRLLSDRFSAERPKGSFSTLEIQRTEQGDSAMYLCASRGQGDEKLFFGSGTQLSVL.

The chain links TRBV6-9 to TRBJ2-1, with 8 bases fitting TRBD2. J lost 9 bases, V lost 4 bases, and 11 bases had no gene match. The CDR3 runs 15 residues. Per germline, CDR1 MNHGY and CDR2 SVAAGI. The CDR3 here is CASSSSGPSWGEQFF. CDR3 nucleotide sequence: TGTGCCAGCAGTTCTAGCGGGCCGAGCTGGGGTGAGCAGTTCTTC.

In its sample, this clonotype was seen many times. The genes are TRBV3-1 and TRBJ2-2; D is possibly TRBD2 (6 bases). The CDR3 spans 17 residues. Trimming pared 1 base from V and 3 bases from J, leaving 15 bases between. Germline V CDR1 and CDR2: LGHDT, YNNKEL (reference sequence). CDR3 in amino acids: CASSQARDLGDTGELFF. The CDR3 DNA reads TGTGCCAGCAGCCAAGCCCGGGACTTAGGGGACACCGGGGAGCTGTTTTTT.

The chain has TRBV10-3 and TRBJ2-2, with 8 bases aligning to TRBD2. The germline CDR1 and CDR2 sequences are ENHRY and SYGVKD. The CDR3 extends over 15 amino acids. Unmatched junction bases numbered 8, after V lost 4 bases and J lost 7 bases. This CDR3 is CAISASGTRGGELFF. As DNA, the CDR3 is TGTGCCATCAGTGCCTCGGGGACTAGAGGCGGGGAGCTGTTTTTT.